This T cell receptor beta chain was sequenced in a study of blood T cell repertoires in COVID-19. Overall study context: There were acute and convalescent COVID-19 samples, and they came from the United States, Italy and Spain. Sources were T cells, B-cell-depleted T cells, or PBMCs; the material itself was cDNA or gDNA.

Germline-derived CDR1 and CDR2 are SGHNT and YYREEE (reference sequence). Deletions cut 4 bases from V and 6 bases from J, with 16 bases between. CDR3 length equals 14 residues. This clone was detected only a few times. As handled by the study authors: Scientists estimated how many nucleated cells there were by amplifying reference gene primers. TCRdb's table, derived via immunoSEQ multiplex PCR, lists solely in-frame clones and lacks some. V and J calls plus clone size are reproduced from that table; the DNA served to infer D and trimming. The profile covers about 44,000 clones, with over 75% appearing a single time and approximately 1.5% taken by the ten largest.

Sequencing was carried out using peripheral blood. The rearrangement uses TRBV5-4 and TRBJ1-2; D not resolved. The clonotype originates from a woman between 40 and 50 years old with acute or convalescent COVID-19. The CDR3 bases are TGTGCCAGCAGCCTCCGACTGGCCCCTGATGGCTACACCTTC. It encodes CASSLRLAPDGYTF.